This T cell receptor (beta chain) was profiled in a study of lymphopenia after photon versus proton radiotherapy. With regard to this clone: Its antigen is undetermined.

V was clipped by 2 bases and J by 5 bases; unmatched bases: 3. Germline V gene sequence: CDR1 SGHRS, CDR2 YFSETQ. The CDR3 spans 14 residues. Sequenced by immunoSEQ multiplex PCR; TCRdb stores in-frame clones only, minus some. The sample carries tens of thousands of clones, around 82% recorded once. Points from the study as a whole: Relative stability marked proton patients; photon patients lost diversity and naive cells.

The chain is built from TRBV5-1 and TRBJ2-7, with 11 bases identical to TRBD1. The sequences come from peripheral blood, collected from a patient treated with photon-based radiotherapy. The sequence was collected from a man aged 45-65 years with gastric cancer. CDR3 coding DNA: TGCGCCAGCAGCTTCGGACAGGGGGCAAACGAGCAGTACTTC. It encodes CASSFGQGANEQYF.